These T cell receptor beta chains were read from a single sample in a study of blood T cell repertoires in COVID-19. The data were produced by immunoSEQ multiplex PCR, yet TCRdb's version contains in-frame clones alone and is incomplete. The sample lists around 100,000 clones, around 90% occurring once. Sequencing used peripheral blood. The receptors derive from a man aged 45-60 years with COVID-19, enrolled during active disease. Each CDR3 is given with its conserved first and last residue. D genes are given only for firm matches. Only part of the rows carry a size: once, few, many, or a class if the clone is expanded.

j_call v_call d_call clone_size cdr3_nt cdr3_aa
TRBJ2-5 TRBV5-4 NA NA TGTGCCAGCAGCTTGGATCCCAGGGGCGAAGAGACCCAGTACTTC CASSLDPRGEETQYF
TRBJ2-2 TRBV5-4 TRBD1 NA TGTGCCAGCAGCTTTAAGTTCGCCGAGGGGGCGGCCGGGGAGCTGTTTTTT CASSFKFAEGAAGELFF
TRBJ2-1 TRBV5-6 TRBD2 NA TGTGCCAGCACCCTGGGACTAGCGGGGGCTAAGAATGAGCAGTTCTTC CASTLGLAGAKNEQFF
TRBJ1-2 TRBV30 NA NA TGTGCCTGGAGCGGCGGGGGGTCTAACTATGGCTACACCTTC CAWSGGGSNYGYTF
TRBJ1-2 TRBV30 NA once TGTGCCTGGAGTGTAACGCAACTCAACTATGGCTACACCTTC CAWSVTQLNYGYTF
TRBJ2-5 TRBV2 TRBD2 NA TGTGCCAGCAGCGGGGGGTCCCAAGAGACCCAGTACTTC CASSGGSQETQYF
TRBJ2-1 TRBV10-1 NA NA TGCGCCAGCAGTTACAGGGCCACCCAGGATGAGCAGTTCTTC CASSYRATQDEQFF
TRBJ1-6 TRBV28 NA once TGTGCCAGCAGTTCTCTCAGGGCGCCGAATTCACCCCTCCACTTT CASSSLRAPNSPLHF
TRBJ2-7 TRBV7-9 TRBD1 once TGTGCCAGCAGAATTCAGGGGGCTCGGGACGAGCAGTACTTC CASRIQGARDEQYF
TRBJ2-7 TRBV13 TRBD2 NA TGTGCCAGCAGCTTCGGACTAGCGGGGAGAGAGCAGTACTTC CASSFGLAGREQYF
TRBJ1-4 TRBV28 NA NA TGTGCCAGCTTACAGGGTACAACTAATGAAAAACTGTTTTTT CASLQGTTNEKLFF
TRBJ1-5 TRBV3-1/TRBV3-2 NA NA TGTGCCAGCAGCCAAGATCTGAGGCAGCCCCAGCATTTT CASSQDLRQPQHF
TRBJ2-7 TRBV3-1/TRBV3-2 TRBD1 NA TGTGCCAGCAGCCAAGATTACAGGACAGGCGTGGGCTACGAGCAGTACTTC CASSQDYRTGVGYEQYF
TRBJ1-4 TRBV19 TRBD1 NA TGTGCCAGTAGTATGGGGACAGGGTCCCTGTTTTTT CASSMGTGSLFF
TRBJ2-7 TRBV7-4 TRBD1 NA TGTGCCAGCAACCTGGACAGGGACCTTTGCGAGCAGTACTTC CASNLDRDLCEQYF
TRBJ1-2 TRBV24-1 NA NA TGTGCCACCAGTGACCCCGGTAGAGGGCAGGGGAACTATGGCTACACCTTC CATSDPGRGQGNYGYTF
TRBJ1-2 TRBV6-2/TRBV6-3 NA NA TGTGCCAGCAGTTACTCCCAGGGGTTGGGCTACACCTTC CASSYSQGLGYTF
TRBJ1-5 TRBV7-2 NA few TGTGCCAGCAGCTCCCGGACAGCGGGGCAGCCCCAGCATTTT CASSSRTAGQPQHF
TRBJ2-3 TRBV19 NA NA TGTGCCAGTAGTATCCTCGGCACAGATACGCAGTATTTT CASSILGTDTQYF
TRBJ2-7 TRBV7-3 NA NA TGTGCCAGCAGCCCCGACCGTGGGCAGGGTTACGAGCAGTACTTC CASSPDRGQGYEQYF
TRBJ1-2 TRBV19 TRBD1 NA TGTGCCAGTAGACCGGGACAGGGTGATGGCTACACCTTC CASRPGQGDGYTF
TRBJ1-2 TRBV6-5 TRBD1 NA TGTGCCAGCATAAAATCGAGGGGGCAACCGGCTGGCTACACCTTC CASIKSRGQPAGYTF
TRBJ2-7 TRBV20-1 NA NA TGCAGTGCTAGTTCGGGTCACGAGCAGTACTTC CSASSGHEQYF
TRBJ2-7 TRBV2 TRBD1 NA TGTGCCAGCAGCTGGGGACAGCAATACGAGCAGTACTTC CASSWGQQYEQYF
TRBJ1-5 TRBV11-2 NA NA TGTGCCAGCAGCCCGCACCTATCAGGGCAGCCCCAGCATTTT CASSPHLSGQPQHF
TRBJ2-3 TRBV7-3 TRBD2 NA TGTGCCAGCAGCCTACGGGGGGGACGCACAGATACGCAGTATTTT CASSLRGGRTDTQYF
TRBJ1-2 TRBV19 NA NA TGTGCCAGTAGCAGGACAGTATTTAACTATGGCTACACCTTC CASSRTVFNYGYTF
TRBJ1-2 TRBV2 NA NA TGTGCCAGCAGTACCGACAGCAACTATGGCTACACCTTC CASSTDSNYGYTF
TRBJ1-6 TRBV2 NA NA TGTGCCAGCAGTGAAGTCTCCAGGGCGTATAATTCACCCCTCCACTTT CASSEVSRAYNSPLHF
TRBJ2-5 TRBV13 TRBD1 NA TGTGCCAGCAGCTCCCTTGGGACAGGGCGAGAGACCCAGTACTTC CASSSLGTGRETQYF
TRBJ1-3 TRBV7-8 NA NA TGTGCCAGCAGCTTTCGGTCCGGGGGAAACACCATATATTTT CASSFRSGGNTIYF
TRBJ1-2 TRBV7-2 NA NA TGTGCCAGCAGCCATTCCCCGGGGAGGCGGGATGGCTACACCTTC CASSHSPGRRDGYTF
TRBJ2-2 TRBV28 NA NA TGTGCCAGCAGTTTATGGCAGGGTGCGAACACCGGGGAGCTGTTTTTT CASSLWQGANTGELFF
TRBJ1-6 TRBV19 NA NA TGTGCCAGTAGTATCCGGACAGTTGGGGGTTCACCCCTCCACTTT CASSIRTVGGSPLHF
TRBJ1-3 TRBV7-9 NA NA TGTGCCAGCAGCCGAAATCCGACAGCATTCGTTCCTGGAAACACCATATATTTT CASSRNPTAFVPGNTIYF
TRBJ2-4 TRBV5-4 TRBD2 NA TGTGCCAGCAGCCTCGGGACTAGCGGGGGGGCCAAAAACATTCAGTACTTC CASSLGTSGGAKNIQYF
TRBJ1-2 TRBV5-5 TRBD1 NA TGTGCCAGCAGCTTAGGGACAGGGGGAATCTATGGCTACACCTTC CASSLGTGGIYGYTF
TRBJ2-7 TRBV5-1 TRBD1 NA TGCGCCAGCAGTCCTGGGACAGGCGCCGGCGAGCAGTACTTC CASSPGTGAGEQYF
TRBJ1-2 TRBV25-1 TRBD1 NA TGTGCCAGCAGCCTGGGACAGCAGAACTATGGCTACACCTTC CASSLGQQNYGYTF
TRBJ2-7 TRBV28 NA once TGTGCCAGCAGTTTAGTGGGGAGAGAGCAGTACTTC CASSLVGREQYF
TRBJ1-2 TRBV6-5 NA NA TGTGCCAGCAGAGCCGGGATTAACTATGGCTACACCTTC CASRAGINYGYTF
TRBJ1-1 TRBV3-1/TRBV3-2 NA NA TGTGCCAGCAGCCAAACAGGGAGAGCTGAAGCTTTCTTT CASSQTGRAEAFF
TRBJ2-7 TRBV2 NA NA TGTGCCAGCAGTGAACTAGCGAGCCGCTACGAGCAGTACTTC CASSELASRYEQYF
TRBJ1-5 TRBV7-9 NA NA TGTGCCAGCAGCTTAGCGCGTAACGGAGATCAGCCCCAGCATTTT CASSLARNGDQPQHF
TRBJ2-1 TRBV3-1/TRBV3-2 TRBD2 NA TGTGCCAGCAGCCGATCTAGCGGGGGGGCGTCCTACAATGAGCAGTTCTTC CASSRSSGGASYNEQFF
TRBJ1-1 TRBV6-1 NA NA TGTGCCAGCAGTGAAGGGCCGAACACTGAAGCTTTCTTT CASSEGPNTEAFF
TRBJ2-7 TRBV5-8 TRBD1 NA TGTGCCAGCACAAGGGACAGGACCTACGAGCAGTACTTC CASTRDRTYEQYF
TRBJ2-5 TRBV3-1/TRBV3-2 TRBD2 NA TGTGCCAGCAGCCAAGAGGGACTAGTTACAGAGACCCAGTACTTC CASSQEGLVTETQYF
TRBJ1-3 TRBV6-1 NA few TGTGCCAGCAGTGAAGGCCACGGTGGTGGAAACACCATATATTTT CASSEGHGGGNTIYF
TRBJ1-5 TRBV16 NA NA TGTGCCAGCAGCCGGACAGCTTATAGCAATCAGCCCCAGCATTTT CASSRTAYSNQPQHF